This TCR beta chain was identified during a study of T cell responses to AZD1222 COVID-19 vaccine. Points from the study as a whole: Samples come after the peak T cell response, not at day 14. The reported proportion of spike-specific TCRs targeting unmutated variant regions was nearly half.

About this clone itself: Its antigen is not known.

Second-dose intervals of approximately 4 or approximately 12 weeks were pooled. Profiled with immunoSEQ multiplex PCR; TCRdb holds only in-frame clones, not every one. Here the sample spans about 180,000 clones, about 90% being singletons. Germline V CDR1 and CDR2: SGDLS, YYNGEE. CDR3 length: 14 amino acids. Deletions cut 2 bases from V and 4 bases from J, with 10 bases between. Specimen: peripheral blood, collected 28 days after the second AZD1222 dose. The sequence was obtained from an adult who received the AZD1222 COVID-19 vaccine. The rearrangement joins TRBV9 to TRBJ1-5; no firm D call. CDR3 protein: CASSVEGQNQPQHF. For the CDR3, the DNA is TGTGCCAGCAGCGTTGAGGGCCAAAATCAGCCCCAGCATTTT.